These 29 T cell receptor beta chains share one sample of origin, sequenced in a study of T cells in Graves' hyperthyroidism and ophthalmopathy. Researchers took RNA transcripts and amplified the TCR beta CDR3 regions from them. A first-round RT-PCR of the TCR CDR3 used the HTBI primer set. TCRdb passed the multiplex PCR reads through MiXCR, listing each CDR3 protein once. The repertoire includes approximately 520,000 distinct CDR3 sequences, around 21% of them detected once, and around 27% sits in the top ten. The sample comprised blood. All receptors come from a man younger than 30 with Graves' hyperthyroidism.

This clonotype appeared many times. The chain recombines TRBV28 with TRBJ2-7, with a possible D match to TRBD1 (6 bases). This CDR3 has 12 amino acids. In germline, CDR1 is MDHEN, CDR2 SYDVKM. V lost 5 bases and J 7 bases, leaving 12 bases between the germline ends. This chain's CDR3 is CASSQGFREQYF. CDR3 nucleotides: TGTGCCAGCAGTCAGGGGTTTCGGGAGCAGTACTTC.

This clonotype was seen ten or more times. The rearrangement links TRBV12-3 or TRBV12-4 to TRBJ1-1, with 7 bases matching TRBD1. The CDR3 is made up of 12 amino acids. The junction had 6 bases not matched to a gene; V was cut back by 4 bases and J by 10 bases. The CDR3 loop reads CASSSGEGAAFF. The CDR3 nucleotides are TGTGCCAGCAGTTCCGGGGAGGGGGCAGCTTTCTTT.

Details on this clonotype: The junction departs from the called germline gene at one end, perhaps through a read error. The V and J genes are TRBV7-2 and TRBJ1-1; D unclear. The CDR3 totals 14 residues. From germline, CDR1 is SGHTA and CDR2 FQGNSA. The CDR3 loop reads CASSRTLIGTEASF. The CDR3, as DNA: TGTGCCAGCAGCCGAACCCTTATAGGCACTGAAGCTTCCTTT.

The sample holds many counts of this clonotype. The chain combines TRBV28 with TRBJ1-1, with 9 nucleotides matching TRBD1. With V trimmed by 6 bases and J by 0 bases, 8 bases remained unmatched. CDR1 and CDR2 from the germline V gene are MDHEN and SYDVKM. The CDR3 is 16 amino acids. Here the CDR3 reads CASSNDRGAMNTEAFF. In nucleotides, the CDR3 is TGTGCCAGCAGCAATGACAGGGGGGCGATGAACACTGAAGCTTTCTTT.

The rearrangement links TRBV12-3 or TRBV12-4 to TRBJ1-6; no clear D. The CDR3 is made up of 13 amino acids. V shed 6 bases and J shed 2 bases, with 5 bases lying between them. The CDR3 nucleotides read TGTGCCAGCAGACAGACCTATAATTCACCCCTCCACTTT. It encodes CASRQTYNSPLHF.

This clonotype was found many times. V is TRBV6-5 and J is TRBJ2-2; TRBD1 is a possible D gene (5 bases). The V and J ends lost 1 base and 6 bases respectively, with 12 bases between them. The CDR3 runs to 15 residues. Germline CDR1 and CDR2: MNHEY and SVGAGI. CDR3 nucleotides: TGTGCCAGCAGTTACTTAAGCACAGGCCCCGGGGAGCTGTTTTTT. Translating gives CASSYLSTGPGELFF.

The J gene is TRBJ1-5, the V gene TRBV12-3 or TRBV12-4; D is unclear. CDR3 size: 12 residues. The V end lost 6 bases, the J end lost 12 bases, and 15 bases lay between the germline ends. The chain's CDR3 is CASSRLAGIQHF. DNA of the CDR3: TGTGCCAGCAGCCGACTGGCGGGAATCCAGCATTTT.

Many counts were recorded for this clonotype. This chain links TRBV9 with TRBJ2-5, with 7 bases fitting TRBD1. Per the germline V gene, CDR1 is SGDLS and CDR2 is YYNGEE. J lost 5 bases, V lost 0 bases, and 7 bases had no gene match. The CDR3 loop spans 15 amino acids. This chain's CDR3 is CASSVDRGLGETQYF. In nucleotides, the CDR3 is TGTGCCAGCAGCGTAGATAGGGGGCTCGGGGAGACCCAGTACTTC.

This clonotype was detected many times. The chain combines TRBV12-3 or TRBV12-4 with TRBJ1-1, with D possibly TRBD1 on 5 matching bases. V lost 3 bases and J 4 bases, leaving 9 bases between the germline ends. The length of the CDR3 is 13 residues. CDR3 DNA: TGTGCCAGCAGTTTTCAGGGAGCCACTGAAGCTTTCTTT. As protein: CASSFQGATEAFF.

The chain carries TRBV28 and TRBJ2-3; tentatively, D is TRBD2 (7 bases). The CDR3 is 14 residues long. V lost 3 bases and J 4 bases, leaving 11 bases between the germline ends. Germline lookup yields CDR1 MDHEN and CDR2 SYDVKM. The CDR3 nucleotides read TGTGCCAGCAGTTTCGGGGGGCCCGCAGATACGCAGTATTTT. This translates into CASSFGGPADTQYF.

The rearrangement uses TRBV6-1 and TRBJ1-2; D ambiguous. This CDR3 contains 13 residues. The germline V gene has CDR1 MNHNS and CDR2 SASEGT. V was clipped by 4 bases and J by 6 bases, with 12 bases between them. The CDR3 loop reads CASSVQLKNGYTF. The CDR3 coding sequence is TGTGCCAGCAGTGTACAGCTGAAGAATGGCTACACCTTC.

This clonotype occurred once. The chain carries TRBV20-1 and TRBJ2-2, with 7 bases identical to TRBD2. The CDR3 covers 16 residues. Germline loops: CDR1 DFQATT, CDR2 SNEGSKA (reference sequence). The V and J ends lost 0 bases and 3 bases, in that order; junction bases with no gene match: 7. The DNA of the CDR3 is TGCAGTGCTAGAGATGACCGTGGGGGGGACACCGGGGAGCTGTTTTTT. Its protein product is CSARDDRGGDTGELFF.

The chain has TRBV28 and TRBJ1-5; tentatively, D is TRBD1 (6 bases). In germline, CDR1 is MDHEN, CDR2 SYDVKM. With 3 bases removed from V and 7 bases from J, the gap between germline ends came to 13 bases. This CDR3 comprises 14 residues. The CDR3 sequence is CASSFQGTGQPQHF. Here the CDR3 DNA reads TGTGCCAGCAGTTTTCAGGGGACGGGGCAGCCCCAGCATTTT.

This chain joins TRBV30 and TRBJ2-6; D might be TRBD1 (5 bases). Deletions cut 1 base from V and 4 bases from J, with 8 bases between. The CDR3 loop spans 14 amino acids. CDR1 and CDR2 from the germline V gene are GTSNPN and SVGIG (reference sequence). CDR3 loop: CAWSAGRGANVLTF. The CDR3, as DNA: TGTGCCTGGAGTGCAGGGCGGGGGGCCAACGTCCTGACTTTC.

The chain joins TRBV15 to TRBJ1-1, with TRBD1 as a possible D gene (5 bases). The CDR3 consists of 14 residues. The germline V gene has CDR1 LNHNV and CDR2 YYDKDF (reference sequence). V lost 5 bases and J lost 4, with 14 bases in between. The CDR3 nucleotides are TGTGCCACCAGCGAGGGGACCTGGGGCACTGAAGCTTTCTTT. It yields the protein CATSEGTWGTEAFF.

This clonotype has a handful of counts. The V and J genes are TRBV28 and TRBJ2-7; D gene unclear. Germline lookup yields CDR1 MDHEN and CDR2 SYDVKM. V lost 5 bases, J lost 3 bases, and 17 bases lay in between. This CDR3 has 15 amino acids. The CDR3 coding sequence is TGTGCCAGCAGTCCCGGGCCGGTTGGGCACTACGAGCAGTACTTC. Protein product: CASSPGPVGHYEQYF. Using reference TRBV28 and TRBJ2-7 for the parts outside the CDR3, the full variable domain is DVKVTQSSRYLVKRTGEKVFLECVQDMDHENMFWYRQDPGLGLRLIYFSYDVKMKEKGDIPEGYSVSREKKERFSLILESASTNQTSMYLCASSPGPVGHYEQYFGPGTRLTVT.

This clonotype was observed many times. V and J are TRBV28 and TRBJ2-6; no reliable D call. This CDR3 has 17 amino acids. Trimming took off 5 bases at V and 1 base at J, with 15 bases between the two ends. The V gene's germline CDR1 is MDHEN and CDR2 SYDVKM. Here the CDR3 reads CASSPLGRVSGANVLTF. CDR3 sequence (DNA): TGTGCCAGCAGTCCCCTGGGAAGGGTATCTGGGGCCAACGTCCTGACTTTC. The full variable domain, with the rest looked up from reference TRBV28 and TRBJ2-6, is DVKVTQSSRYLVKRTGEKVFLECVQDMDHENMFWYRQDPGLGLRLIYFSYDVKMKEKGDIPEGYSVSREKKERFSLILESASTNQTSMYLCASSPLGRVSGANVLTFGAGSRLTVL.

This clonotype turned up a few times. CDR3 in DNA: TGTGCCAGCAGCCCAACAGTCGCCGGGGAGCTGTTTTTT. Translating gives CASSPTVAGELFF. The genes are TRBV5-5 and TRBJ2-2, with unresolved D. The CDR3 is made up of 13 amino acids. Germline V gene data show CDR1 as SGHKS and CDR2 as YYEKEE (reference sequence). V lost 4 bases and J 6 bases, leaving 10 bases between the germline ends.

This chain connects TRBV5-1 to TRBJ2-7; 12 nucleotides agree with TRBD1. With 5 bases clipped from V and 6 bases from J, the junction kept 9 bases outside the gene matches. The CDR3 length is 15 residues. The V gene's germline CDR1 is SGHRS and CDR2 YFSETQ. For the CDR3, the DNA is TGCGCCAGCAGTTGGGGGGACAGGGGGCATTCCGAGCAGTACTTC. Its protein product is CASSWGDRGHSEQYF.

The rearrangement uses TRBV13 and TRBJ1-3, with D tentatively TRBD1 (5 bases). The CDR3 sequence is 15 residues long. Trimming left V 5 bases short and J 5 bases short, with 16 bases between. CDR1 is PRHDT, CDR2 FYEKMQ, per germline (reference sequence). The CDR3 is CASSRRSQGRNTIYF. DNA for the CDR3: TGTGCCAGCAGCCGCCGATCGCAGGGTCGAAACACCATATATTTT.

The V gene is TRBV29-1, the J gene TRBJ2-7; either TRBD1 or TRBD2 may fit D (5 bases each). The germline V gene has CDR1 SQVTM and CDR2 ANQGSEA. This CDR3 contains 16 residues. The ends were cut back, 6 bases at V and 4 bases at J, with 25 bases in the middle. Written as DNA, the CDR3 is TGCAGCGTGAAGCCCTTTTCCCAGGGCTGGGGGTACGAGCAGTACTTC. Amino acid sequence: CSVKPFSQGWGYEQYF.

This clonotype has at least ten counts. This rearrangement joins TRBV25-1 to TRBJ1-5, with D uncertain. Germline CDR1 and CDR2: MGHDK and SYGVNS. V gave up 0 bases and J gave up 5 bases, with 5 bases separating them. The CDR3 sequence is 13 residues long. The CDR3 is CASSEYGDQPQHF. The CDR3 region has the DNA TGTGCCAGCAGTGAATATGGAGATCAGCCCCAGCATTTT.

This clonotype has ten or more counts. The DNA for the CDR3 is TGTGCCATCAGGTGGACGACGTCGGACACCGGGGAGCTGTTTTTT. Amino acid sequence: CAIRWTTSDTGELFF. This chain links TRBV12-3 or TRBV12-4 with TRBJ2-2; D is unclear. The V end lost 10 bases, the J end lost 3 bases, and 18 bases lay between the germline ends. The CDR3 has 15 amino acids.

This clonotype was counted only a few times. The J gene is TRBJ2-7, the V gene TRBV7-9, with D perhaps being TRBD1 or TRBD2 (7 bases each). The germline V and J ends were trimmed by 5 bases and 0 bases, with 14 bases remaining between them. Per the germline V gene, CDR1 is SEHNR and CDR2 is FQNEAQ (reference sequence). CDR3 size: 15 residues. The CDR3 is CASSPRGGDSYEQYF. The CDR3 nucleotides are TGTGCCAGCAGCCCCAGGGGGGGGGACTCCTACGAGCAGTACTTC. The full variable domain, completed using reference TRBV7-9 and TRBJ2-7, is DTGVSQNPRHKITKRGQNVTFRCDPISEHNRLYWYRQTLGQGPEFLTYFQNEAQLEKSRLLSDRFSAERPKGSFSTLEIQRTEQGDSAMYLCASSPRGGDSYEQYFGPGTRLTVT.

This chain connects TRBV19 to TRBJ1-1, with D uncertain. The V gene's germline CDR1 is LNHDA and CDR2 SQIVND (reference sequence). CDR3 length: 14 amino acids. The V end lost 7 bases, the J end lost 4 bases, and 16 bases lay between the germline ends. CDR3 nucleotide sequence: TGTGCCAGTAACCTGGAGGGCTTGAGCACTGAAGCTTTCTTT. It encodes CASNLEGLSTEAFF.

A word on this clonotype: A single base separates this from a much larger clone, so it may be a read error. V gene TRBV3-1 combines with J gene TRBJ1-2, with D uncertain. The CDR3 runs to 15 residues. Per germline, CDR1 LGHDT and CDR2 YNNKEL (reference sequence). CDR3 in amino acids: CASSQRPASQDGFTF. CDR3 DNA: TGTGCCAGCAGCCAGAGACCCGCCAGTCAAGATGGCTTCACCTTC.

This clonotype was observed many times. The rearrangement uses TRBV7-8 and TRBJ1-5, with D uncertain. The germline V and J ends were trimmed by 5 bases and 2 bases, with 10 bases remaining between them. The CDR3 runs 14 residues. The germline V gene encodes CDR1 SGHVS and CDR2 FQNEAQ. CDR3 DNA: TGTGCCAGCAGCCCCACGCGCGGCAATCAGCCCCAGCATTTT. Its protein is CASSPTRGNQPQHF.

This clonotype was seen more than once but under ten times. This sequence may be a read error, since a much larger clone differs from it by one base. This chain uses TRBV11-2 with TRBJ1-5; D is unclear. V lost 1 base and J 3 bases, leaving 10 bases between the germline ends. Germline CDR1 SGHAT, CDR2 FQNNGV. This CDR3 has 15 amino acids. CDR3 sequence reads: CASSLGEGFNQPQHF. CDR3 nucleotide sequence: TGTGCCAGCAGCTTAGGAGAGGGTTTCAATCAGCCCCAGCATTTT.

In this sample, this clonotype turned up a few times. Here the CDR3 DNA reads TGTGCCAGCAGTGAAGGGCTATATGGCTACACCTTC. Translation: CASSEGLYGYTF. The chain employs TRBV6-1 and TRBJ1-2; D not certain. Germline CDR1 reads MNHNS; CDR2 reads SASEGT. Trimming stripped 1 base from V and 5 bases from J, with 5 bases between. The CDR3 is 12 residues long.